This section outlines one T cell receptor (beta chain) sequence together with its context. Its target is not known. This sample was taken from a study of cytomegalovirus exposure and HLA in healthy donors. V lost 0 bases, J lost 7 bases, and 13 bases lay in between. CDR3 length: 15 residues. Germline CDR1 reads SGHTA; CDR2 reads FQGNSA. Researchers ran the PCR with 60 Vbeta and 13 Jbeta primers. Libraries were prepared by immunoSEQ multiplex PCR; TCRdb keeps only in-frame clonotypes and omits some of them. Of about 120,000 clones listed, 65% are singletons. Whole-study results and caveats: A cluster of highly shared sequence variants was likely a sequencing artifact. It was reported that TCR beta sequences correctly inferred the HLA-A and HLA-B alleles for most subjects.

Donors likely had unrecorded immune exposures despite being nominally healthy when sampled. The sequenced material came from PBMCs. This chain connects TRBV7-2 to TRBJ1-5, with D tentatively TRBD1 (6 bases). This clonotype originated in a woman in her forties in good health and CMV-seropositive. The CDR3 region has the DNA TGTGCCAGCAGCTTAGCGACTGAAACAGGGCAGCCCCAGCATTTT. This sequence encodes CASSLATETGQPQHF.